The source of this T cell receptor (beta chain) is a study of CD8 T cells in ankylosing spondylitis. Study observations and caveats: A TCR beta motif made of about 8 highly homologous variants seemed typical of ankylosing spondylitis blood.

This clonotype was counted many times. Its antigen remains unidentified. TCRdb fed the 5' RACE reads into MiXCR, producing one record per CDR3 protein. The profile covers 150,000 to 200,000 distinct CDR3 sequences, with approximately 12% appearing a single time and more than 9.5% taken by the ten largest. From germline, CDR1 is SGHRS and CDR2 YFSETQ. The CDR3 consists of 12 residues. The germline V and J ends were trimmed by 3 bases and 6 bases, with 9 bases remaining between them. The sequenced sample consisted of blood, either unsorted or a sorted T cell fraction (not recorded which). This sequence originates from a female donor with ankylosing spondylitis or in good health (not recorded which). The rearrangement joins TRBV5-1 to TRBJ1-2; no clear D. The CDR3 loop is CASSWAADGYTF. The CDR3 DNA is TGCGCCAGCAGCTGGGCCGCGGATGGCTACACCTTC.